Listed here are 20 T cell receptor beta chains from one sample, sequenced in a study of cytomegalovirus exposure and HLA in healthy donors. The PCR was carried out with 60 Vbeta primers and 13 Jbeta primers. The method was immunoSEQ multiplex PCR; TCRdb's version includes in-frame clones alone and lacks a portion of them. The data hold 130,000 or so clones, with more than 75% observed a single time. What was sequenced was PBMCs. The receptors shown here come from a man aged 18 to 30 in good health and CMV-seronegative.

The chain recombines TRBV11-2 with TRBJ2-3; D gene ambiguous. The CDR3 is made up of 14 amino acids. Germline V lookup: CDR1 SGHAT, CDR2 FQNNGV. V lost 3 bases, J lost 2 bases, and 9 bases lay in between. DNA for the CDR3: TGTGCCAGCAGCTTGGGCGCATACACAGATACGCAGTATTTT. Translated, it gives CASSLGAYTDTQYF.

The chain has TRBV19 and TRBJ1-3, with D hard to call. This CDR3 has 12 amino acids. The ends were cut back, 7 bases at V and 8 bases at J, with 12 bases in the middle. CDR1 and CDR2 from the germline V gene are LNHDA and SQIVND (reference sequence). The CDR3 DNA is TGTGCCAGTATCCTTCGGGGTGACACCATATATTTT. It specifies CASILRGDTIYF.

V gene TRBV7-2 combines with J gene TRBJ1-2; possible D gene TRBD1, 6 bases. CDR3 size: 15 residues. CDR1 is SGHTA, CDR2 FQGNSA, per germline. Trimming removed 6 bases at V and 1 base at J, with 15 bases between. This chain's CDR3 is CASSSQAGVNYGYTF. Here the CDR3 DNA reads TGTGCCAGCAGTTCCCAGGCAGGGGTTAACTATGGCTACACCTTC.

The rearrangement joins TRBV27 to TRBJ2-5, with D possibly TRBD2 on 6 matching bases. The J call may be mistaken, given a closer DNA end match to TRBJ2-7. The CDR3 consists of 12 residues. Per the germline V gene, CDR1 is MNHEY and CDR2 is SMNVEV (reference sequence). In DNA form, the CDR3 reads TGTGCCAGCCAGAGCGGGCACTACGAGCAGTACTTC. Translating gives CASQSGHYEQYF.

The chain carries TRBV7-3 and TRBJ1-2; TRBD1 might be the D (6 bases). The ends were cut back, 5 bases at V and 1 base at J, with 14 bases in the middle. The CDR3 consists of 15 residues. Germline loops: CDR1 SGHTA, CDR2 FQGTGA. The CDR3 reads CASSPAAGDNYGYTF. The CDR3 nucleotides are TGTGCCAGCAGCCCGGCTGCAGGGGATAACTATGGCTACACCTTC.

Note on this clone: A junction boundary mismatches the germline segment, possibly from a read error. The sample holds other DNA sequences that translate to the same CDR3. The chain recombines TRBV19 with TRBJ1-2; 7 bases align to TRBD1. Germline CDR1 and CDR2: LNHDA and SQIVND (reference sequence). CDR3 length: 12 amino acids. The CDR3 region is CASSIKQGGYTF. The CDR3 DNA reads TGCGCCAGTAGTATAAAACAGGGGGGCTACACCTTC.

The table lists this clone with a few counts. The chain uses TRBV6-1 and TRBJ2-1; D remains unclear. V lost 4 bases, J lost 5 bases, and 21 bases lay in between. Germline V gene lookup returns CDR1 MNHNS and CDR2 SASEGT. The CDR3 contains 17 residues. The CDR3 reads CASSGLGQAGINNEQFF. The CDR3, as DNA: TGTGCCAGCAGTGGCCTGGGTCAGGCAGGAATTAACAATGAGCAGTTCTTC.

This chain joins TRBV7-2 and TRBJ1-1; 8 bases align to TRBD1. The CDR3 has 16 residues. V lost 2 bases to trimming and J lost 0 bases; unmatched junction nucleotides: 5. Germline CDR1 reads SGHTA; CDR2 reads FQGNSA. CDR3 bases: TGTGCCAGCAGCTTAAGGGGGACAGGCTTGAACACTGAAGCTTTCTTT. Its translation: CASSLRGTGLNTEAFF. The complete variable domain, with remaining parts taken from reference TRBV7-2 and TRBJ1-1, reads GAGVSQSPSNKVTEKGKDVELRCDPISGHTALYWYRQSLGQGLEFLIYFQGNSAPDKSGLPSDRFSAERTGGSVSTLTIQRTQQEDSAVYLCASSLRGTGLNTEAFFGQGTRLTVV.

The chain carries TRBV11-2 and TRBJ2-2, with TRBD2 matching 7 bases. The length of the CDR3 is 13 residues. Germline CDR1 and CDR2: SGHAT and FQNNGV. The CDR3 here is CGEAGPNTGELFF. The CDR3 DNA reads TGTGGGGAAGCGGGGCCGAACACCGGGGAGCTGTTTTTT.

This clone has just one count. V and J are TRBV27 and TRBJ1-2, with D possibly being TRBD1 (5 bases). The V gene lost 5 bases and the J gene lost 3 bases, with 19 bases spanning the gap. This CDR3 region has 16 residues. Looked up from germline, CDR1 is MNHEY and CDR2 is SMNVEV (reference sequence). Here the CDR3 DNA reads TGTGCCAGCAGTCTAACTCGACGGCCCAGGGACTATGGCTACACCTTC. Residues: CASSLTRRPRDYGYTF.

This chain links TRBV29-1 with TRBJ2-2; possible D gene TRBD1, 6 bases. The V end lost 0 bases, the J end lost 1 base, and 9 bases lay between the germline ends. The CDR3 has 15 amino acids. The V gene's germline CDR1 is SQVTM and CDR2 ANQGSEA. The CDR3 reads CSVEDRTENTGELFF. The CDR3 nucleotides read TGCAGCGTTGAAGATCGGACAGAGAACACCGGGGAGCTGTTTTTT.

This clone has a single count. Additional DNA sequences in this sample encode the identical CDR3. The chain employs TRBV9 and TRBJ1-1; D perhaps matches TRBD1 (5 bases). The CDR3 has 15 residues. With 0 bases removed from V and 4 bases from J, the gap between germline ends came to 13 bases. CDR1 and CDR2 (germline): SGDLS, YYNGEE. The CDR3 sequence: CASSVVGQGSTEAFF. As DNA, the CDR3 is TGTGCCAGCAGCGTAGTAGGGCAGGGTTCCACTGAAGCTTTCTTT. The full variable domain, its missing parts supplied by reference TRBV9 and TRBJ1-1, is DSGVTQTPKHLITATGQRVTLRCSPRSGDLSVYWYQQSLDQGLQFLIQYYNGEERAKGNILERFSAQQFPDLHSELNLSSLELGDSALYFCASSVVGQGSTEAFFGQGTRLTVV.

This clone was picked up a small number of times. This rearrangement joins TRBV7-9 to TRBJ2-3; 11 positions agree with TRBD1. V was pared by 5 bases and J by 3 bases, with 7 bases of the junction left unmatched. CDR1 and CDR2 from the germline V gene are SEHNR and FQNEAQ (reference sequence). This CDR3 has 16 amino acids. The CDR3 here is CASSVSGTGGTDTQYF. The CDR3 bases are TGTGCCAGCAGCGTCTCCGGGACAGGGGGTACAGATACGCAGTATTTT.

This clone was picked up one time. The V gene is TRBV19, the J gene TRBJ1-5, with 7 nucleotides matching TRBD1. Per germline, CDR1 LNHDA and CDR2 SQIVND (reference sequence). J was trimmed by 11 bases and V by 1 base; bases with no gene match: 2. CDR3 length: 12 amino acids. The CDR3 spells CASSIGGQSQHF. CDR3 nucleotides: TGTGCCAGTAGTATAGGGGGACAGTCCCAGCATTTT.

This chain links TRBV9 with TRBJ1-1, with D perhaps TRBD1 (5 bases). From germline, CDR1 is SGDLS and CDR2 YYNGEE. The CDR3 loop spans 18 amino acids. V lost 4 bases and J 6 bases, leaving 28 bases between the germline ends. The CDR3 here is CASSPWAPGGGWYSEAFF. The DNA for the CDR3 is TGTGCCAGCAGCCCCTGGGCACCGGGGGGTGGCTGGTATTCTGAAGCTTTCTTT. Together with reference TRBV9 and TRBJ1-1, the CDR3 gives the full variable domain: DSGVTQTPKHLITATGQRVTLRCSPRSGDLSVYWYQQSLDQGLQFLIQYYNGEERAKGNILERFSAQQFPDLHSELNLSSLELGDSALYFCASSPWAPGGGWYSEAFFGQGTRLTVV.

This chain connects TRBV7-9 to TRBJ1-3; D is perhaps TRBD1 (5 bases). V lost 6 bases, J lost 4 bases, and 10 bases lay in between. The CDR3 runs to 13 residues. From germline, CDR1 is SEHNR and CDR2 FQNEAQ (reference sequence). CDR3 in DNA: TGTGCCAGCAGAGGGGTTTCCGGAAACACCATATATTTT. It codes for CASRGVSGNTIYF. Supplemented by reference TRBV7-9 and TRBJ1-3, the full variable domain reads DTGVSQNPRHKITKRGQNVTFRCDPISEHNRLYWYRQTLGQGPEFLTYFQNEAQLEKSRLLSDRFSAERPKGSFSTLEIQRTEQGDSAMYLCASRGVSGNTIYFGEGSWLTVV.

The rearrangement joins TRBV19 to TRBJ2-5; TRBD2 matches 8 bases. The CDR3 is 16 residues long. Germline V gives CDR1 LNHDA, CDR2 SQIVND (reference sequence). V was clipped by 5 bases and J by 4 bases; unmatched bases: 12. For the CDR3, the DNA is TGTGCCAGTAGTTCCTTCGGGGGGGCTATAATAGAGACCCAGTACTTC. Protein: CASSSFGGAIIETQYF.

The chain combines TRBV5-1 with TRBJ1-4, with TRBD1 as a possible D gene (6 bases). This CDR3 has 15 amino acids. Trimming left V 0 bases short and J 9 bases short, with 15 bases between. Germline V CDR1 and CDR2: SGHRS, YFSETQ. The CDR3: CASSLDGGAQKKLFF. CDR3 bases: TGCGCCAGCAGCTTGGATGGGGGGGCCCAAAAAAAACTGTTTTTT.

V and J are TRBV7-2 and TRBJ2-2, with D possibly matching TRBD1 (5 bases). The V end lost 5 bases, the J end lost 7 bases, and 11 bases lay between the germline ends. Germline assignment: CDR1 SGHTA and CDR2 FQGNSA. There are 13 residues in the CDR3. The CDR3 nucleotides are TGTGCCAGCAGCCAGACAGACGGCGGGGAGCTGTTTTTT. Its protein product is CASSQTDGGELFF.

CDR3: CASSKVRGRTEAFF. The CDR3 region has the DNA TGTGCCAGCAGCAAAGTAAGGGGGCGGACTGAAGCTTTCTTT. This chain uses TRBV7-2 with TRBJ1-1; 7 positions match TRBD1. Germline CDR1 SGHTA, CDR2 FQGNSA. J gave up 5 bases and V 5 bases, and 8 bases lay outside the gene matches. The CDR3 loop spans 14 amino acids. Complete variable domain (other parts from reference TRBV7-2 and TRBJ1-1): GAGVSQSPSNKVTEKGKDVELRCDPISGHTALYWYRQSLGQGLEFLIYFQGNSAPDKSGLPSDRFSAERTGGSVSTLTIQRTQQEDSAVYLCASSKVRGRTEAFFGQGTRLTVV.